This entry lists 16 T cell receptor beta chains sequenced from one sample in a study of response to subunit inactivated influenza vaccine. One entry per CDR3 protein, called by TCRdb with MiXCR from the RT-PCR reads. The data contain 490,000 or so distinct CDR3 sequences, around 8% of them singletons. The sequencing here drew on PBMCs from blood, taken around 25 months after vaccination. The source of these receptors is a man aged 45-69 years who received an inactivated influenza vaccine.

In this sample, this clonotype turned up a few times. The chain employs TRBV28 and TRBJ2-6; D uncertain. The CDR3 consists of 13 residues. Germline assignment: CDR1 MDHEN and CDR2 SYDVKM. V dropped 11 bases and J dropped 0 bases, with 8 bases sitting between them. The CDR3: CAARSSGANVLTF. CDR3 coding DNA: TGTGCCGCCCGTAGCTCTGGGGCCAACGTCCTGACTTTC.

This clonotype was counted at least ten times. The rearrangement joins TRBV20-1 to TRBJ2-5; TRBD2 agrees at 8 bases. CDR1 and CDR2 from the germline V gene are DFQATT and SNEGSKA (reference sequence). The ends lost 3 bases at V and 4 bases at J; junction bases unmatched: 10. The CDR3 has 15 residues. The CDR3 nucleotides are TGCAGTGCTAGGCGGGCGGGGGGTACCGTAGAGACCCAGTACTTC. Translated, it gives CSARRAGGTVETQYF.

The CDR3 reads CSAPKPGGAGSDTQYF. The DNA of the CDR3 is TGCAGTGCTCCAAAACCAGGCGGAGCGGGGTCAGATACGCAGTATTTT. The chain combines TRBV20-1 with TRBJ2-3; 7 nucleotides agree with TRBD2. V lost 5 bases to trimming and J lost 4 bases; unmatched junction nucleotides: 15. Per germline, CDR1 DFQATT and CDR2 SNEGSKA (reference sequence). The CDR3 is made up of 16 amino acids.

This clonotype was seen ten or more times. This chain joins TRBV27 and TRBJ2-3; D perhaps matches TRBD2 (7 bases). Germline lookup yields CDR1 MNHEY and CDR2 SMNVEV (reference sequence). This CDR3 has 14 amino acids. V was trimmed by 5 bases and J by 4 bases, leaving 13 bases between them. Written as DNA, the CDR3 is TGTGCCAGCAGTCGGGGGGCCCCCCCAGATACGCAGTATTTT. It specifies CASSRGAPPDTQYF.

In this sample, this clonotype turned up a few times. The chain has TRBV20-1 and TRBJ2-1, with 8 bases identical to TRBD1. The CDR3 contains 13 residues. Germline CDR1 is DFQATT and CDR2 is SNEGSKA (reference sequence). CDR3 region: CGAHQGAINEQFF. The DNA of the CDR3 is TGCGGGGCCCACCAGGGGGCTATTAATGAGCAGTTCTTC.

The chain is built from TRBV20-1 and TRBJ1-2, with a tentative D call TRBD1 (6 bases). CDR1 DFQATT and CDR2 SNEGSKA come from the germline V gene (reference sequence). V lost 5 bases to trimming and J lost 2 bases, with 12 bases between them. The CDR3 extends over 13 amino acids. CDR3 residues: CSADRQANYGYTF. CDR3 nucleotides: TGCAGTGCTGACAGACAGGCCAACTATGGCTACACCTTC.

A few counts support this clonotype. The chain links TRBV5-1 to TRBJ2-1; TRBD2 matches at 12 bases. Trimming took 4 bases from V and 8 from J; bases not matched to a gene: 13. The CDR3 totals 17 residues. The germline V gene has CDR1 SGHRS and CDR2 YFSETQ. This chain's CDR3 is CASSPRTSGDFTDEQFF. CDR3 sequence (DNA): TGCGCCAGCAGCCCAAGGACTAGCGGGGATTTTACAGATGAGCAGTTCTTC.

This clonotype was recorded at least ten times. The chain has TRBV28 and TRBJ2-1; 10 positions agree with TRBD1. The V and J ends lost 7 bases and 5 bases, in that order; junction bases with no gene match: 2. The germline gives CDR1 MDHEN, CDR2 SYDVKM. The CDR3 is made up of 13 amino acids. CDR3 region: CASMGTGDNEQFF. Here the CDR3 DNA reads TGTGCCAGCATGGGGACAGGGGACAATGAGCAGTTCTTC.

At least ten counts were recorded for this clonotype. V is TRBV7-9 and J is TRBJ1-1; TRBD1 aligns across 7 bases. The CDR3 length is 14 residues. From germline, CDR1 is SEHNR and CDR2 FQNEAQ (reference sequence). Trimming at V came to 1 base and at J to 7 bases, leaving 6 bases not matched to a gene. In DNA form, the CDR3 reads TGTGCCAGCAGCTTAGATAAGGGGGCCGATGAAGCTTTCTTT. It codes for CASSLDKGADEAFF.

At least ten counts were recorded for this clonotype. The CDR3, as DNA: TGTGCCAGCAGTTTATTCCCCGGAGACAGGATGGGAGAGCAGTACTTC. This sequence encodes CASSLFPGDRMGEQYF. This rearrangement joins TRBV27 to TRBJ2-7; D is possibly TRBD1 (6 bases). Germline lookup yields CDR1 MNHEY and CDR2 SMNVEV (reference sequence). This CDR3 comprises 16 residues. Deletions cut 1 base from V and 7 bases from J, with 20 bases between.

The rearrangement links TRBV2 to TRBJ1-4; no clear D gene. Trimming took 5 bases from V and 7 from J, leaving 14 bases between them. The germline gives CDR1 SNHLY, CDR2 FYNNEI. This CDR3 has 14 residues. The CDR3 nucleotides read TGTGCCAGCAGTCGATCGGCCTTGCGTGAAAAACTGTTTTTT. This gives the protein CASSRSALREKLFF.

The chain joins TRBV11-3 to TRBJ1-1, with D maybe TRBD1 (5 bases). This CDR3 region has 13 residues. V lost 6 bases, J lost 5 bases, and 13 bases lay in between. Germline V lookup: CDR1 SGHNT, CDR2 YENEEA. CDR3 in DNA: TGTGCCAGCAGTCTACGGGGCGAAACTGAAGCTTTCTTT. Translated: CASSLRGETEAFF.

This clonotype was detected only a few times. The chain recombines TRBV28 with TRBJ2-7; D gene uncertain. The length of the CDR3 is 14 residues. Trimming shortened V by 2 bases and J by 3 bases, and 11 bases separated the two germline ends. Germline V gene lookup returns CDR1 MDHEN and CDR2 SYDVKM. The CDR3 DNA follows: TGTGCCAGCAGTTTAGCCGACAAGTTCTACGAGCAGTACTTC. Translation: CASSLADKFYEQYF.

This clonotype was picked up many times. The gene calls are TRBV9 and TRBJ2-1; 7 bases fit TRBD1. V lost 0 bases to trimming and J lost 6 bases; unmatched junction nucleotides: 9. From germline, CDR1 is SGDLS and CDR2 YYNGEE. The length of the CDR3 is 16 residues. In nucleotides, the CDR3 is TGTGCCAGCAGCGTAGTAAGCCCAGCAGGGGGCAATGAGCAGTTCTTC. This encodes CASSVVSPAGGNEQFF.

This clonotype was detected a few times. This chain links TRBV28 with TRBJ1-2; 9 bases align to TRBD1. The trim removed 6 bases at V and 7 bases at J, leaving 12 bases unmatched. Per the germline V gene, CDR1 is MDHEN and CDR2 is SYDVKM. The CDR3 sequence is 15 residues long. CDR3 amino acids: CASRRTPGTGSGYTF. The CDR3 region has the DNA TGTGCCAGCAGGCGAACCCCCGGGACAGGGTCTGGCTACACCTTC.

This clonotype has ten or more counts. This chain connects TRBV12-3 or TRBV12-4 to TRBJ2-1; D might be TRBD1 or TRBD2, each matching 7 bases. There are 11 residues in the CDR3. V gave up 7 bases and J gave up 10 bases, with 11 bases separating them. For the CDR3, the DNA is TGTGCCAGCACCAGGGGGGGAGAGCAGTTCTTC. Encoded protein: CASTRGGEQFF.